The 2 T cell receptor beta chains listed next were all sequenced from one sample in a study of shared T cell receptors in the human thymus. Method: immunoSEQ multiplex PCR; TCRdb's copy keeps in-frame clones and lacks some. There are almost 550,000 clones in the sample; about 80% occur only once, and approximately 0.013% lies in the top ten. This sample also belongs to another study, concerning human thymus T cells.

Source material: thymocytes. The receptors here all came from a boy under three years old with a congenital heart defect.

The chain carries TRBV29-1 and TRBJ2-3; 7 bases match TRBD1. V lost 7 bases, J lost 2 bases, and 3 bases stayed unmatched. Per the germline V gene, CDR1 is SQVTM and CDR2 is ANQGSEA. The CDR3 contains 12 residues. CDR3 protein: CSAGTVTDTQYF. CDR3 sequence (DNA): TGCAGCGCCGGGACAGTCACAGATACGCAGTATTTT.

This clone was seen a single time. This chain uses TRBV7-9 with TRBJ1-1; TRBD1 aligns across 7 bases. The CDR3 is 16 residues long. Germline assignment: CDR1 SEHNR and CDR2 FQNEAQ (reference sequence). Trimming at V came to 1 base and at J to 1 base, leaving 6 bases not matched to a gene. CDR3 nucleotides: TGTGCCAGCAGCTTAGAATTCAGACAGGGGAACACTGAAGCTTTCTTT. This sequence encodes CASSLEFRQGNTEAFF. Full variable domain (outside the CDR3, taken from reference TRBV7-9 and TRBJ1-1): DTGVSQNPRHKITKRGQNVTFRCDPISEHNRLYWYRQTLGQGPEFLTYFQNEAQLEKSRLLSDRFSAERPKGSFSTLEIQRTEQGDSAMYLCASSLEFRQGNTEAFFGQGTRLTVV.